The T cell receptor (beta chain) under discussion was sequenced for a study of blood T cell repertoires in COVID-19. Study-wide background: T cells, B-cell-depleted T cells, or PBMCs provided the cDNA or gDNA that served as material.

The age range of participants was 18 to 89 years, with residence in around 22 US areas. Clinical histories supplied by participants themselves formed the basis of cohort assignment. Cohort 3 donors counted as recovered after two negative PCRs, clearance, or resolved symptoms. In germline, CDR1 is SGHRS, CDR2 YFSETQ. This CDR3 has 14 residues. Trimming pared 4 bases from V and 5 bases from J, leaving 15 bases between. Profiling relied on immunoSEQ multiplex PCR, and the TCRdb table lists in-frame clones only, not all of them. The sample has about 310,000 clones; over 75% are singletons. This chain connects TRBV5-1 to TRBJ2-5; D gene uncertain. The sequence was obtained from a young man who had recovered from COVID-19. Sequencing used PBMCs or T cells enriched from blood (not recorded which). In DNA form, the CDR3 reads TGCGCCAGCAGCCCGGTCGGCCCCGGGGAGACCCAGTACTTC. Translating gives CASSPVGPGETQYF. The entire variable domain, with the rest obtained from reference TRBV5-1 and TRBJ2-5, is as follows: KAGVTQTPRYLIKTRGQQVTLSCSPISGHRSVSWYQQTPGQGLQFLFEYFSETQRNKGNFPGRFSGRQFSNSRSEMNVSTLELGDSALYLCASSPVGPGETQYFGPGTRLLVL.